This T cell receptor beta chain is from a study of identical twins. J was trimmed by 0 bases and V by 1 base; bases with no gene match: 13. Germline assignment: CDR1 KGHDR and CDR2 SFDVKD. This CDR3 is built from 20 residues. Of note for this clonotype: The antigen is not known.

A template switching step contributed a universal primer site, while unique molecular identifiers were present in the cDNA. One entry per CDR3 protein, called by TCRdb with MiXCR from the 5' RACE reads. The data contain around 250,000 distinct CDR3 sequences, approximately 11% of them seen just once; the ten biggest clones take up 4% to 5%. Broader study findings: For out-of-frame beta sequences, excess twin sharing was weaker.

These data are also associated with another study on yellow fever vaccine responses in identical twins. That paper states: Twins' vaccine T cell response reportedly seemed partly convergent, partly personalized.

The rearrangement joins TRBV24-1 to TRBJ2-1; TRBD2 matches 8 bases. The TCR originated in a woman younger than 35 in good health. Sequenced input: memory (CD45RO+) T cells sorted from blood. The CDR3 protein is CATSDFPLGGRFSSYNEQFF. The CDR3 DNA sequence: TGTGCCACCAGTGATTTTCCCCTGGGCGGGAGGTTCAGCTCCTACAATGAGCAGTTCTTC.